Sequencing of this T cell receptor (beta chain) was carried out in a study of blood T cell repertoires in COVID-19. Looking at the study overall: Material from acute and convalescent COVID-19 was sourced from the United States, Italy and Spain. In each case, the material was cDNA or gDNA derived from T cells, B-cell-depleted T cells, or PBMCs.

This clone has only one observation. Germline V gene lookup returns CDR1 SQVTM and CDR2 ANQGSEA. The trim removed 5 bases at V and 4 bases at J, leaving 2 bases unmatched. The CDR3 totals 12 residues. Original data processing: Reference gene primer amplification gave estimated nucleated cell counts. Some clones are missing from TCRdb's copy, which holds only in-frame ones; the method was immunoSEQ multiplex PCR. The V and J calls and clone size come from that table; D and trimming were worked out from the DNA. The data hold 180,000 or so clones, with approximately 86% observed a single time. The sample was peripheral blood. The chain employs TRBV29-1 and TRBJ2-5; TRBD2 matches 9 bases. This TCR derives from a woman aged 25 to 39 with active or convalescent COVID-19. This CDR3 reads CSVQLAGETQYF. In DNA, the CDR3 is TGCAGCGTTCAACTAGCGGGAGAGACCCAGTACTTC.